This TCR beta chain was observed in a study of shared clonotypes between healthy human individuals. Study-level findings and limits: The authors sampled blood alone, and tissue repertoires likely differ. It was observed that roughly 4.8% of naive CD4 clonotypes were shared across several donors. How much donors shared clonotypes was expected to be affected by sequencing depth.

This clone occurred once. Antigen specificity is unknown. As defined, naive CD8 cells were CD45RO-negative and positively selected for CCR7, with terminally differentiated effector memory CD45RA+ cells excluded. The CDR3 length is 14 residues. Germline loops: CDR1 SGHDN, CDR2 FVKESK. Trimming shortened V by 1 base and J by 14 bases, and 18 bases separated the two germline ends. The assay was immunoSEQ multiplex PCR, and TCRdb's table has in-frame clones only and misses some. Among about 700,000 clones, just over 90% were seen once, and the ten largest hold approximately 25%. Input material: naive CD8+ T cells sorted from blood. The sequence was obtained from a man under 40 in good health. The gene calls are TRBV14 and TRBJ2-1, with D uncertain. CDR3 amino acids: CASSQAGQKRGEFF. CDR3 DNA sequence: TGTGCCAGCAGCCAAGCGGGCCAAAAAAGAGGAGAGTTCTTC.